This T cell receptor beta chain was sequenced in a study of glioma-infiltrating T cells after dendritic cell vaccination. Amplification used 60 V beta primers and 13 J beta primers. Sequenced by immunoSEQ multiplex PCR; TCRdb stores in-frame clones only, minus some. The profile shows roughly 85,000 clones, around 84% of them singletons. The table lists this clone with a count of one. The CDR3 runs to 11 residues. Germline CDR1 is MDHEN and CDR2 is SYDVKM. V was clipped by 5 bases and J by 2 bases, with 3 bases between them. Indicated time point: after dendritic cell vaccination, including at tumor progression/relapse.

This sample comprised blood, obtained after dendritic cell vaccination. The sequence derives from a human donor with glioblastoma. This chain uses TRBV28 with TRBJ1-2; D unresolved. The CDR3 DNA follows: TGTGCCAGCAGTGAGAACTATGGCTACACCTTC. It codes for CASSENYGYTF.